What follows describes a single T cell receptor beta chain. Its specificity is unknown. TCRdb re-derived calls from the 5' RACE reads in MiXCR, one entry per CDR3 protein. This table has roughly 580,000 distinct CDR3 sequences, about 20% appearing once. This entry is derived from a study of T-cell memory formation after mild COVID-19. The CDR3 is 17 residues long. Trimming left V 4 bases short and J 5 bases short, with 24 bases between. The V gene's germline CDR1 is SGHRS and CDR2 YFSETQ. General study points: There were some responding clones in pre-infection memory, which suggested that cross-reactive memory had joined. There was a balanced CD4/CD8 profile in clones contracting day 15 to 85, and later expanders leaned CD4+.

Sequencing was done on a sample of PBMCs or a T cell subset sorted from them (not recorded which). The sequence was collected from an adult woman who had mild COVID-19 (a few samples of this study predate the infection). Cell type and time point are not known. The genes are TRBV5-1 and TRBJ1-1, with D perhaps TRBD1 (5 bases). CDR3 sequence reads: CASSGKTEEIRVTEAFF. Written as DNA, the CDR3 is TGCGCCAGCAGCGGAAAGACAGAGGAGATTAGGGTAACTGAAGCTTTCTTT.